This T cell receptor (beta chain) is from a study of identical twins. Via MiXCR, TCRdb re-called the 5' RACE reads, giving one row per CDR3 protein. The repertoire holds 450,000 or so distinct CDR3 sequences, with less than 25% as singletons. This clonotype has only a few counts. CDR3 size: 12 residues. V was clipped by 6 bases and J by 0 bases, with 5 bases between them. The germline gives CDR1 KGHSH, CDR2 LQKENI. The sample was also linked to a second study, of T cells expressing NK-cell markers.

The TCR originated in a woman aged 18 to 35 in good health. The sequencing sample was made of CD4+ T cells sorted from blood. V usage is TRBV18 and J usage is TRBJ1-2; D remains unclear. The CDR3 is CASSRPNYGYTF. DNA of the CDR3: TGTGCCAGCTCTCGCCCTAACTATGGCTACACCTTC.